The 23 T cell receptor beta chains below come from one sample, sequenced in a study of OX40 agonist ivuxolimab in advanced cancers. Sequencing was performed with immunoSEQ multiplex PCR; in TCRdb, only in-frame clones are kept and a portion is missing. The sample shows tens of thousands of clones, 80% to 85% of them seen only once. Sample: CD4+ or CD8+ T cells sorted from blood, taken in a trial of the OX40 agonist ivuxolimab. Receptor source: an adult with an advanced solid tumor such as melanoma, head and neck, liver or kidney cancer.

The rearrangement joins TRBV5-4 to TRBJ2-1; 15 bases match TRBD2. From germline, CDR1 is SGHNT and CDR2 YYREEE (reference sequence). V shed 4 bases and J 3 bases; nucleotides not matched to a gene: 11. The CDR3 totals 19 residues. CDR3 nucleotide sequence: TGTGCCAGCAGCGCGGGACTAGCGGGGGGTTCCCTGATCTACAATGAGCAGTTCTTC. It yields the protein CASSAGLAGGSLIYNEQFF.

The chain couples TRBV2 to TRBJ1-2, with D perhaps matching TRBD1 (6 bases). V shed 0 bases and J shed 0 bases, with 11 bases lying between them. The CDR3 is 16 amino acids. Germline CDR1 and CDR2: SNHLY and FYNNEI. CDR3 coding DNA: TGTGCCAGCAGTGAAGCGGGGGCCACTACTAACTATGGCTACACCTTC. Translated: CASSEAGATTNYGYTF. Complete variable domain (other parts from reference TRBV2 and TRBJ1-2): EPEVTQTPSHQVTQMGQEVILRCVPISNHLYFYWYRQILGQKVEFLVSFYNNEISEKSEIFDDQFSVERPDGSNFTLKIRSTKLEDSAMYFCASSEAGATTNYGYTFGSGTRLTVV.

This chain joins TRBV7-2 and TRBJ1-2; D possibly corresponds to TRBD1 (5 bases). The V gene lost 1 base and the J gene lost 5 bases, with 11 bases spanning the gap. The CDR3 runs 14 residues. Germline V gives CDR1 SGHTA, CDR2 FQGNSA. CDR3 coding DNA: TGTGCCAGCAGCTTAGAACAGGATGTGTATGGCTACACCTTC. The encoded protein is CASSLEQDVYGYTF. Full variable domain (outside the CDR3, taken from reference TRBV7-2 and TRBJ1-2): GAGVSQSPSNKVTEKGKDVELRCDPISGHTALYWYRQSLGQGLEFLIYFQGNSAPDKSGLPSDRFSAERTGGSVSTLTIQRTQQEDSAVYLCASSLEQDVYGYTFGSGTRLTVV.

The chain links TRBV5-1 to TRBJ2-1, with TRBD1 matching over 9 bases. V lost 0 bases and J lost 8; bases outside the gene matches: 9. CDR3 size: 16 residues. Germline lookup yields CDR1 SGHRS and CDR2 YFSETQ. CDR3 protein: CASSLAGTGSVDEQFF. Written as DNA, the CDR3 is TGCGCCAGCAGCTTGGCCGGGACAGGGAGCGTCGATGAGCAGTTCTTC. Drawing the rest from reference TRBV5-1 and TRBJ2-1, the complete variable domain is KAGVTQTPRYLIKTRGQQVTLSCSPISGHRSVSWYQQTPGQGLQFLFEYFSETQRNKGNFPGRFSGRQFSNSRSEMNVSTLELGDSALYLCASSLAGTGSVDEQFFGPGTRLTVL.

The chain is built from TRBV7-2 and TRBJ1-6, with unresolved D. The ends were cut back, 6 bases at V and 3 bases at J, with 9 bases in the middle. Germline-derived CDR1 and CDR2 are SGHTA and FQGNSA. CDR3 size: 14 residues. The DNA for the CDR3 is TGTGCCAGCAGTCGTTTGATCTATAATTCACCCCTCCACTTT. It specifies CASSRLIYNSPLHF.

The rearrangement joins TRBV29-1 to TRBJ2-6; perhaps TRBD1 as D (6 bases). CDR3 length equals 14 residues. The ends were cut back, 5 bases at V and 2 bases at J, with 10 bases in the middle. The germline CDR1 and CDR2 sequences are SQVTM and ANQGSEA. DNA for the CDR3: TGCAGCGTTAATACAGGGACTGGGGCCAACGTCCTGACTTTC. Its translation is CSVNTGTGANVLTF.

The chain joins TRBV6-1 to TRBJ2-3; maybe TRBD2 (5 bases). Germline-derived CDR1 and CDR2 are MNHNS and SASEGT. V was shortened by 7 bases and J by 1 base, with 12 bases between the two germline ends. The CDR3 runs to 14 residues. CDR3 in DNA: TGTGCCAGCACCCGCCCCGGGGGCACAGATACGCAGTATTTT. Residues: CASTRPGGTDTQYF.

This clone appeared a single time. The rearrangement joins TRBV4-2 to TRBJ2-5; D might be TRBD1 (7 bases). CDR3 length equals 16 residues. Per germline, CDR1 LGHNA and CDR2 YNFKEQ. V was cut by 1 base and J by 5 bases, with 17 bases left in between. CDR3 in DNA: TGTGCCAGCAGCCAAGCTCAGGGGGGACGAGAGGAGACCCAGTACTTC. This gives the protein CASSQAQGGREETQYF.

This clone was recorded a few times. The rearrangement uses TRBV28 and TRBJ2-2; tentatively, D is TRBD2 (6 bases). V was clipped by 7 bases and J by 0 bases, with 9 bases between them. Per germline, CDR1 MDHEN and CDR2 SYDVKM. The CDR3 has 14 amino acids. The CDR3 nucleotides are TGTGCCAGCAAGGAGGGAACGAACACCGGGGAGCTGTTTTTT. This codes for CASKEGTNTGELFF.

The V and J genes are TRBV6-5 and TRBJ2-7, with 7 bases fitting TRBD1. Germline V CDR1 and CDR2: MNHEY, SVGAGI. This CDR3 comprises 15 residues. V was clipped by 0 bases and J by 2 bases; unmatched bases: 4. CDR3 in DNA: TGTGCCAGCAGTTACTCCCAGGGACAGACCTACGAGCAGTACTTC. It specifies CASSYSQGQTYEQYF.

The chain carries TRBV5-6 and TRBJ2-5; 8 nucleotides match TRBD1. Germline CDR1 reads SGHDT; CDR2 reads YYEEEE. The CDR3 is 14 residues long. J gave up 3 bases and V 4 bases, and 5 bases lay outside the gene matches. The CDR3 nucleotides read TGTGCCAGCAGCCCCCTGGGACAGGAAGAGACCCAGTACTTC. Translated: CASSPLGQEETQYF.

The rearrangement links TRBV2 to TRBJ2-3; the match to TRBD1 covers 7 bases. The V gene's germline CDR1 is SNHLY and CDR2 FYNNEI. The length of the CDR3 is 14 residues. The J segment lost 0 bases and the V segment lost 7 bases, leaving 4 bases of the junction unmatched. The CDR3 region is CASKRQGSTDTQYF. In DNA form, the CDR3 reads TGTGCCAGCAAGAGACAGGGCAGCACAGATACGCAGTATTTT. Looking up the rest from reference TRBV2 and TRBJ2-3 gives the full variable domain: EPEVTQTPSHQVTQMGQEVILRCVPISNHLYFYWYRQILGQKVEFLVSFYNNEISEKSEIFDDQFSVERPDGSNFTLKIRSTKLEDSAMYFCASKRQGSTDTQYFGPGTRLTVL.

This sequence joins TRBV7-3 and TRBJ1-3; D is uncertain. Between the trimmed V and J ends, which lost 4 bases and 2 bases, there was a span of 3 bases. CDR1 SGHTA and CDR2 FQGTGA come from the germline V gene. The CDR3 has 12 residues. The CDR3 bases are TGTGCCAGCAGCTCTACTGGAAACACCATATATTTT. As protein: CASSSTGNTIYF. Full variable domain (outside the CDR3, taken from reference TRBV7-3 and TRBJ1-3): GAGVSQTPSNKVTEKGKYVELRCDPISGHTALYWYRQSLGQGPEFLIYFQGTGAADDSGLPNDRFFAVRPEGSVSTLKIQRTERGDSAVYLCASSSTGNTIYFGEGSWLTVV.

The V gene is TRBV7-2, the J gene TRBJ1-5; D not certain. There are 17 residues in the CDR3. Trimming stripped 6 bases from V and 7 bases from J, with 25 bases between. CDR1 and CDR2 from the germline V gene are SGHTA and FQGNSA. The CDR3 coding sequence is TGTGCCAGCAGTCTACTTCCTCGGGGATGGGTAGGCCAGCCCCAGCATTTT. Amino acids: CASSLLPRGWVGQPQHF.

This clone has only one observation. The J gene is TRBJ2-2, the V gene TRBV5-1; D not resolved. This CDR3 is built from 15 residues. Germline V gives CDR1 SGHRS, CDR2 YFSETQ. V was cut by 4 bases and J by 9 bases, with 19 bases left in between. The CDR3, as DNA: TGCGCCAGCAGCCACGGGCGGACGGTTATCCGGGAGCTGTTTTTT. It yields the protein CASSHGRTVIRELFF.

In its sample, this clone was seen once. The chain is built from TRBV6-5 and TRBJ1-1, with D hard to call. Germline CDR1 is MNHEY and CDR2 is SVGAGI. CDR3 length: 14 amino acids. V was trimmed by 6 bases and J by 0 bases, leaving 11 bases between them. CDR3 protein: CASRRDALNTEAFF. CDR3 in DNA: TGTGCCAGCAGGCGGGATGCGTTGAACACTGAAGCTTTCTTT.

The chain recombines TRBV4-3 with TRBJ1-6; no clear D. The germline gives CDR1 LGHNA, CDR2 YSLEER. The ends were cut back, 0 bases at V and 0 bases at J, with 9 bases in the middle. CDR3 length: 17 residues. The CDR3 DNA sequence: TGCGCCAGCAGCCAAGAGGCGGTGAGCTCCTATAATTCACCCCTCCACTTT. Translation: CASSQEAVSSYNSPLHF.

This chain joins TRBV5-4 and TRBJ2-2; the match to TRBD2 covers 13 bases. With 4 bases clipped from V and 4 bases from J, the junction kept 4 bases outside the gene matches. The CDR3 spans 16 residues. The germline V gene encodes CDR1 SGHNT and CDR2 YYREEE (reference sequence). As DNA, the CDR3 is TGTGCCAGCAGCCGAGGACTAGCGGGGGCCACCGGGGAGCTGTTTTTT. Protein: CASSRGLAGATGELFF.

This chain joins TRBV7-3 and TRBJ1-1, with a possible D match to TRBD1 (6 bases). The V end was cut by 2 bases, the J end by 9 bases, with 13 bases between. Per the germline V gene, CDR1 is SGHTA and CDR2 is FQGTGA. The length of the CDR3 is 13 residues. CDR3 coding DNA: TGTGCCAGCAGCTTATTGGGGGGGCTCCAAGCTTTCTTT. Protein: CASSLLGGLQAFF.

The V gene is TRBV28, the J gene TRBJ1-2; D unresolved. V lost 3 bases to trimming and J lost 2 bases, with 10 bases between them. Germline loops: CDR1 MDHEN, CDR2 SYDVKM. The CDR3 sequence is 14 residues long. This CDR3 is CASSLPNINYGYTF. In DNA, the CDR3 is TGTGCCAGCAGTTTGCCCAATATCAACTATGGCTACACCTTC.

Only one count was recorded for this clone. The genes are TRBV9 and TRBJ1-4, with D uncertain. CDR3 size: 15 residues. The V end lost 3 bases, the J end lost 6 bases, and 15 bases lay between the germline ends. CDR1 and CDR2 (germline): SGDLS, YYNGEE. This chain's CDR3 is CASSAGVRFDEKLFF. CDR3 DNA: TGTGCCAGCAGCGCCGGGGTCAGGTTCGATGAAAAACTGTTTTTT. The full variable domain, rest sourced from reference TRBV9 and TRBJ1-4, is DSGVTQTPKHLITATGQRVTLRCSPRSGDLSVYWYQQSLDQGLQFLIQYYNGEERAKGNILERFSAQQFPDLHSELNLSSLELGDSALYFCASSAGVRFDEKLFFGSGTQLSVL.

The V and J genes are TRBV27 and TRBJ1-2, with TRBD1 as a possible D gene (5 bases). Trimming stripped 4 bases from V and 5 bases from J, with 14 bases between. The CDR3 is 14 amino acids. Germline values: CDR1 MNHEY, CDR2 SMNVEV (reference sequence). CDR3 nucleotides: TGTGCCAGCAGTTCTAATCGGGAGGGGTATGGCTACACCTTC. Translated, it gives CASSSNREGYGYTF.

Written as DNA, the CDR3 is TGTGCCAGCAGGCCCACAGGGAACAATTCACCCCTCCACTTT. Its protein is CASRPTGNNSPLHF. This chain uses TRBV28 with TRBJ1-6, with D possibly being TRBD1 (6 bases). Germline values: CDR1 MDHEN, CDR2 SYDVKM. CDR3 length: 14 amino acids. The V gene lost 6 bases and the J gene lost 7 bases, with 13 bases spanning the gap.